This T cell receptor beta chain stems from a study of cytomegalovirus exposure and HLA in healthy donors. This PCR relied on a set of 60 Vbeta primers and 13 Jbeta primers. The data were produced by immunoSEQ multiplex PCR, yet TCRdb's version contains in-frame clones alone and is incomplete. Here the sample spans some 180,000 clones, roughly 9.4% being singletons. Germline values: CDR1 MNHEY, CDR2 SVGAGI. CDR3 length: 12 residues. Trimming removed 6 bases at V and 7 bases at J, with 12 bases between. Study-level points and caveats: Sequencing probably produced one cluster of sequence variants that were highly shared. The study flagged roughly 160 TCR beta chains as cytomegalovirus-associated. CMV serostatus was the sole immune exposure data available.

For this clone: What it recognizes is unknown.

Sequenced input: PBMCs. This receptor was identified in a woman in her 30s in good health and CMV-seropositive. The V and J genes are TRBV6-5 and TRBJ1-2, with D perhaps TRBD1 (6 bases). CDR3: CASRAGDSGYTF. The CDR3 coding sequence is TGTGCCAGCAGGGCAGGGGATTCTGGCTACACCTTC.